This note documents a single T cell receptor (beta chain) sequence. No antigen is known for it. These data come from a study of T cell responses to AZD1222 COVID-19 vaccine. Using immunoSEQ multiplex PCR, the repertoire was profiled, and TCRdb retains in-frame clones only, with some absent. This sample has roughly 54,000 clones, with about 89% found just once. Pooling of second doses given at about 4 or about 12 weeks was done. Study results and limitations: Within unmutated variant regions lay the reported targets of nearly half of spike-specific TCRs. Distributed over spike, vaccine-associated CD4 TCRs predominated at 160-218 and 743-854. A mostly white British donor set with more females was recruited, and clonal diversity was possibly underestimated.

The germline CDR1 and CDR2 sequences are LNHDA and SQIVND (reference sequence). Trimming at V came to 3 bases and at J to 4 bases, leaving 8 bases not matched to a gene. This CDR3 has 16 residues. The sequences come from peripheral blood, collected 28 days after the second AZD1222 dose. The chain uses TRBV19 and TRBJ2-1; TRBD2 matches at 8 bases. This sequence was found in an adult who received the AZD1222 COVID-19 vaccine. CDR3 nucleotide sequence: TGTGCCAGTAGTATCCAAAGCGGGAGTTTATACAATGAGCAGTTCTTC. This gives the protein CASSIQSGSLYNEQFF.